The source of this T cell receptor beta chain is a study of T cell clonotyping in hematopoietic cell transplantation (dated by TCRdb to the early 2020s). Study-wide context: Pretransplant samples from recipients were collected after cytoreduction. A total of 120 to 150 blood samples were gathered in the study from approximately 32 consecutive transplant recipients along with their related donors. Patients were recruited between late 2015 and January 2017 and followed until September 2020 or death. The investigation overall reported the following: Inverse Simpson Index values from donors and from recipients before transplant predicted broader TCR repertoire diversity after transplant. The sample size was limited, and because cells were not sorted, the contributions of CD4 and CD8 repertoires could not be separated. After transplant, TCR diversity in recipients dropped, and pathologically expanded clonotypes climbed progressively between day 30 and day 180. Overlap with donor repertoires was found for only a small fraction of recipient repertoires, with over 95% found to appear de novo at the given depth.

The immunoSEQ assay, a bias-controlled multiplex PCR with V- and J-specific primers, was used to amplify TCR beta CDR3 regions from genomic DNA. In a second PCR step, a proprietary barcode and Illumina adapter sequences were attached to the CDR3 amplicons. An Illumina MiSeq instrument was used to sequence the CDR3 libraries. Per the original workflow: Export and quality control were handled in immunoSEQ Analyzer 3.0, while downstream analyses relied on R Bioconductor and Immunarch. Only productive rearrangements in the normalized downsampled data set were used to calculate repertoire metrics. Pathologically expanded clonotypes were defined as those larger than 5 templates in the normalized cohort. The Inverse Simpson Index was used to measure repertoire diversity. To capture all clonotypes, CMV-specificity analyses were performed on the non-normalized data set. The immuneACCESS repertoire file appears here via TCRdb, limited to in-frame rearrangements. These files lack a portion of the clones; in checked studies, under half of the deficit traces to unresolved V genes, and the cause of the others is not known. That table is the source of V, J and clone size, and D and trimming were worked out from the DNA. A total of approximately 80,000 clones appear in this sample, about 96% of them only once. The top ten hold roughly 1.5% of the sample.

The time point label, as the study defines it: recipient sample about 28 days before transplant, after cytoreduction. Blood from recipients was drawn about 28 days before transplant and again at days 30, 100 and 180 after transplant. Nuclei Lysis Solution was used to extract genomic DNA from fresh or cryopreserved unfractionated peripheral blood mononuclear cells. CDR1 and CDR2 are drawn from the germline V gene: MNHNS, SASEGT. Relative to germline, V is 2 bases shorter and J is 3 bases shorter, with 8 bases between their ends. The CDR3 spans 14 residues, from the cysteine through the phenylalanine. The kept DNA is CDR3 alone, 42 bases in frame from the first base. Details on this clone: Its antigen is not yet known. The input lacks base qualities; no much larger clone sits a single base away.

The sequencing used peripheral blood mononuclear cells, collected before stem cell transplant. The sequence links TRBV6-1 to TRBJ2-1; the D gene remains uncertain. The receptor was isolated from a woman between 50 and 59 years old with acute myeloid leukemia. Some clones in this sample may be carry-over from other donors' samples. The nucleotide sequence is TGTGCCAGCAGTGAATTGGTAGACTACAATGAGCAGTTCTTC. This codes for CASSELVDYNEQFF.